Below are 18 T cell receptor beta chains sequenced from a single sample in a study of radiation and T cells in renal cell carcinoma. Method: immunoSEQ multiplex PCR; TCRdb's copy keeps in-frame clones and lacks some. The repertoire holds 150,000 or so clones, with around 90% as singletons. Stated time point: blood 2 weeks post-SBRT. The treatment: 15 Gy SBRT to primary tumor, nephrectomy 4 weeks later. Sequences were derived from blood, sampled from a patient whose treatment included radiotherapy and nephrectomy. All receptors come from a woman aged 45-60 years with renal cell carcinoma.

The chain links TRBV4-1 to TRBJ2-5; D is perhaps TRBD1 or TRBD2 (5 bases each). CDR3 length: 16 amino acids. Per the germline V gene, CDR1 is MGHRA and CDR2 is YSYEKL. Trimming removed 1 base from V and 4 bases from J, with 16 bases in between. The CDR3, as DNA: TGCGCCAGCAGCCAAGCCCCTACGGGGCTCGGAGAGACCCAGTACTTC. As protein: CASSQAPTGLGETQYF.

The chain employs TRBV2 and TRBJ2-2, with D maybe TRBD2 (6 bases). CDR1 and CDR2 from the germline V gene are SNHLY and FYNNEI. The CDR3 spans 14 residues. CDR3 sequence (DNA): TGTGGCGGCGTTGGAGGGCTGAACACCGGGGAGCTGTTTTTT. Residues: CGGVGGLNTGELFF.

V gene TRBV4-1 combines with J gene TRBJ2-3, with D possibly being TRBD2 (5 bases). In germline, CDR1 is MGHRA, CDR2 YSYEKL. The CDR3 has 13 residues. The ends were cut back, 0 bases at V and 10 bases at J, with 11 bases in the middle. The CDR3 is CASSQDVGMAQYF. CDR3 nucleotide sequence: TGCGCCAGCAGCCAAGATGTCGGGATGGCGCAGTATTTT.

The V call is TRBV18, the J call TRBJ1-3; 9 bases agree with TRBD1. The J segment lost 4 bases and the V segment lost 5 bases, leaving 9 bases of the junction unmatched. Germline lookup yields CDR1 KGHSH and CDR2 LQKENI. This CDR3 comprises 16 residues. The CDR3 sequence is CASSIGTGTRGNTIYF. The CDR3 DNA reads TGTGCCAGCTCAATCGGGACAGGGACCCGAGGAAACACCATATATTTT.

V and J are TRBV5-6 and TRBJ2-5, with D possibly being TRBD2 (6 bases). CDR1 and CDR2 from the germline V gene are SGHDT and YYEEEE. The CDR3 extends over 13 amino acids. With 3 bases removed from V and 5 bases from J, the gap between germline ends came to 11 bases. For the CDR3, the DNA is TGTGCCAGCAGCTCCGGAGGGGTTGAGACCCAGTACTTC. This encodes CASSSGGVETQYF.

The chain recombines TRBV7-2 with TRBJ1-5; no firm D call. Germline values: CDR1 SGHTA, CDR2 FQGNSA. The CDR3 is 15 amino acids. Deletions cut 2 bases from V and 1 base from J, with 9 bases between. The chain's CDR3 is CASSLNSGSNQPQHF. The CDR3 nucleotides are TGTGCCAGCAGCTTAAATTCGGGGAGCAATCAGCCCCAGCATTTT.

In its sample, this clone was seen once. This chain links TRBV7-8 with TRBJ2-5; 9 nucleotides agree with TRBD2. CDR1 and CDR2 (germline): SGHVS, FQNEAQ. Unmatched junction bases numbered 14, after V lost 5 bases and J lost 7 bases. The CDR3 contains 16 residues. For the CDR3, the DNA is TGTGCCAGCAGCCGGCCCGCTAGCGGGGATTATGGGACCCAGTACTTC. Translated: CASSRPASGDYGTQYF. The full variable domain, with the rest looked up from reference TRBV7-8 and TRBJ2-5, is GAGVSQSPRYKVAKRGQDVALRCDPISGHVSLFWYQQALGQGPEFLTYFQNEAQLDKSGLPSDRFFAERPEGSVSTLKIQRTQQEDSAVYLCASSRPASGDYGTQYFGPGTRLLVL.

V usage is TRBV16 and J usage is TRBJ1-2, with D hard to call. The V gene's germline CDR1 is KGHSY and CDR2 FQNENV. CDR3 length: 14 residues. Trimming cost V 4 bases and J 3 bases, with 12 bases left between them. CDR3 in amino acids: CASSPQYRDYGYTF. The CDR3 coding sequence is TGTGCCAGCAGCCCCCAGTACAGAGACTATGGCTACACCTTC.

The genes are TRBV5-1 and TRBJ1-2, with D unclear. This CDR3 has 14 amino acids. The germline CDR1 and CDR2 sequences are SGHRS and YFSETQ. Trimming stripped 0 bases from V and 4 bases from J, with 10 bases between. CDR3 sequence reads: CASSLDPGSYGYTF. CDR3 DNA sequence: TGCGCCAGCAGCTTGGATCCGGGATCCTATGGCTACACCTTC.

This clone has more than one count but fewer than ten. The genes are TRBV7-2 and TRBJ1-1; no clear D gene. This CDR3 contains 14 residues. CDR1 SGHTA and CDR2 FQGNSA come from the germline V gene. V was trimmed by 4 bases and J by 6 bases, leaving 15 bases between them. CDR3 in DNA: TGTGCCAGCAGCTCGATTGCGGCGGCCTCTGAAGCTTTCTTT. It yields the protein CASSSIAAASEAFF. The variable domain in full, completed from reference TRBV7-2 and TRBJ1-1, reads GAGVSQSPSNKVTEKGKDVELRCDPISGHTALYWYRQSLGQGLEFLIYFQGNSAPDKSGLPSDRFSAERTGGSVSTLTIQRTQQEDSAVYLCASSSIAAASEAFFGQGTRLTVV.

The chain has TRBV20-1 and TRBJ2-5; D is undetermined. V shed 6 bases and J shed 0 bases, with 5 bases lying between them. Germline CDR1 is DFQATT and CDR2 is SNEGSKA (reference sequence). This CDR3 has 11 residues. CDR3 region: CSAQHQETQYF. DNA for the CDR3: TGCAGTGCGCAACACCAAGAGACCCAGTACTTC.

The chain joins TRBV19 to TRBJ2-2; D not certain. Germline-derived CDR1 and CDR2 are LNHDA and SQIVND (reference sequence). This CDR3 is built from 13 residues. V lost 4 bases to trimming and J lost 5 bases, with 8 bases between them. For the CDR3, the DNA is TGTGCCAGTAGTAAGGCAGCAACCGGGGAGCTGTTTTTT. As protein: CASSKAATGELFF.

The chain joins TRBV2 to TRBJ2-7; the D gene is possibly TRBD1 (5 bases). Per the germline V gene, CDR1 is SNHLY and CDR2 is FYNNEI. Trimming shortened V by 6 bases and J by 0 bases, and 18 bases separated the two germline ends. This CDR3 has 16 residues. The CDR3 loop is CASRGQGARSSYEQYF. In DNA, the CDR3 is TGTGCCAGCAGAGGGCAGGGTGCAAGGAGCTCCTACGAGCAGTACTTC.

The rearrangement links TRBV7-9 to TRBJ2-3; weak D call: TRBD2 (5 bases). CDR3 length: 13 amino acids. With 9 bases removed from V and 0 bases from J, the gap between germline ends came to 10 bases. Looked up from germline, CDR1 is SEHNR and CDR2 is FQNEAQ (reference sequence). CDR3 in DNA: TGTGCCAGTCGGACGGGGAGCACAGATACGCAGTATTTT. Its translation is CASRTGSTDTQYF.

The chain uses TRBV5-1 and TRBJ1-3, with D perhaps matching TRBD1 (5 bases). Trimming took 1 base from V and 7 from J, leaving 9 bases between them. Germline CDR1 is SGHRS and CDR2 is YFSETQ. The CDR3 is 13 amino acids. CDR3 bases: TGCGCCAGCAGCTTGACCGGGACGAACACCATATATTTT. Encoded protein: CASSLTGTNTIYF.

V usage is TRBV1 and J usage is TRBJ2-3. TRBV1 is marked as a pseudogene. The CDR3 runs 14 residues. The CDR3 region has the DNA TGCACCAGCAGCCAATCGTGGGGCACAGATACGCAGTATTTT. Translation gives CTSSQSWGTDTQYF.

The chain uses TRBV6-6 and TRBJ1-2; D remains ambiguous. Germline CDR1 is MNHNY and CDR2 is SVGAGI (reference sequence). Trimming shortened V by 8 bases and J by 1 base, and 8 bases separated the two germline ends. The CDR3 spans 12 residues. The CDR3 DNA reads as TGTGCCAGCGCGGATCTTAACTATGGCTACACCTTC. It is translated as CASADLNYGYTF.

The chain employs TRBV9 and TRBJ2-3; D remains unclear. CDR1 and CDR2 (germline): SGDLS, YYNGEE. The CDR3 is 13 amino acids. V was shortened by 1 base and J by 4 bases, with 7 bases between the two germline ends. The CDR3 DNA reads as TGTGCCAGCAGCGTAAATCGGGCAGATACGCAGTATTTT. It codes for CASSVNRADTQYF.